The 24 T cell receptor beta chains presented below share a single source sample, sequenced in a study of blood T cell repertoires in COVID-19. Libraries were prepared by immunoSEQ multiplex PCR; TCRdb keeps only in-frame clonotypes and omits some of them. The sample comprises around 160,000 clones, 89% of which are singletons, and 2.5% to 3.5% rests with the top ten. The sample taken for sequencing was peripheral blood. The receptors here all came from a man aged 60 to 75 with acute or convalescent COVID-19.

CDR3: CASRPDRSSYEQYF. Here the CDR3 DNA reads TGTGCCAGCAGACCCGACAGATCCTCTTACGAGCAGTACTTC. The chain joins TRBV5-8 to TRBJ2-7; a weak D match, TRBD1 (5 bases). The CDR3 totals 14 residues. V lost 5 bases and J lost 4, with 16 bases in between. CDR1 is SGHTS and CDR2 is YDEGEE in the germline V gene.

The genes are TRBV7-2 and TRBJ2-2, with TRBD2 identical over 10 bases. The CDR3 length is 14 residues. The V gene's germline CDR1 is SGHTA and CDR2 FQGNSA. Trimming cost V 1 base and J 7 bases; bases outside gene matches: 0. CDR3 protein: CASSLGTSGGELFF. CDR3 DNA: TGTGCCAGCAGCTTAGGGACTAGCGGCGGGGAGCTGTTTTTT.

The CDR3 coding sequence is TGTGCCAGCAGCTTAGACCCGAGCAGGGGTGCAAACACCATATATTTT. Translating it yields CASSLDPSRGANTIYF. The genes are TRBV11-2 and TRBJ1-3; TRBD1 might be the D (6 bases). Trimming left V 0 bases short and J 6 bases short, with 15 bases between. The germline V gene encodes CDR1 SGHAT and CDR2 FQNNGV. CDR3 size: 16 residues. The full variable domain, rest sourced from reference TRBV11-2 and TRBJ1-3, is EAGVAQSPRYKIIEKRQSVAFWCNPISGHATLYWYQQILGQGPKLLIQFQNNGVVDDSQLPKDRFSAERLKGVDSTLKIQPAKLEDSAVYLCASSLDPSRGANTIYFGEGSWLTVV.

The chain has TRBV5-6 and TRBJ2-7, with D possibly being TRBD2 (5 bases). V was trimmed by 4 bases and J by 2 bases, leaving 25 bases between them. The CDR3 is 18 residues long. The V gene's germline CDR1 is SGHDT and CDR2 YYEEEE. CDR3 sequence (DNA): TGTGCCAGCAGCCTTGAATCTTGGACCCGAGGGAGTCCCTACGAGCAGTACTTC. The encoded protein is CASSLESWTRGSPYEQYF.

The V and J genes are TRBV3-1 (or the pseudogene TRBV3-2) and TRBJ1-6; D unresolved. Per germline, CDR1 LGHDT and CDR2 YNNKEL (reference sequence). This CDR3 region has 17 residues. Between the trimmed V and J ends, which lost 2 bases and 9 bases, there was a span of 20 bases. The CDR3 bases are TGTGCCAGCAGCCAATTCCAATATGGCCAGGCCGGTTCACCCCTCCACTTT. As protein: CASSQFQYGQAGSPLHF.

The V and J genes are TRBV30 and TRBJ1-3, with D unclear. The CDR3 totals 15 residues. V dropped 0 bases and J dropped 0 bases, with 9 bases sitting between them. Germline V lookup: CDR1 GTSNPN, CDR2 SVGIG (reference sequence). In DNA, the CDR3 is TGTGCCTGGAGTGTACAGCTAAGCTCTGGAAACACCATATATTTT. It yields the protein CAWSVQLSSGNTIYF.

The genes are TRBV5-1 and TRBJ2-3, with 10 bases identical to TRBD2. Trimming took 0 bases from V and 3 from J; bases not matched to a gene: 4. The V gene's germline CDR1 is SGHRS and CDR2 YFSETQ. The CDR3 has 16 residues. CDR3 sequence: CASSLGSGGITDTQYF. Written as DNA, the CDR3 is TGCGCCAGCAGCTTGGGTAGCGGGGGGATAACAGATACGCAGTATTTT.

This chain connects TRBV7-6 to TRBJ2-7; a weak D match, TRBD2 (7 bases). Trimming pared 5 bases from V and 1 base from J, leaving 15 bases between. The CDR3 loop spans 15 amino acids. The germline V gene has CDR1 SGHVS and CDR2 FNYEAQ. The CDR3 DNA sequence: TGTGCCAGCAGCCCCCAGGGGCGGGGGTCCTACGAGCAGTACTTC. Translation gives CASSPQGRGSYEQYF.

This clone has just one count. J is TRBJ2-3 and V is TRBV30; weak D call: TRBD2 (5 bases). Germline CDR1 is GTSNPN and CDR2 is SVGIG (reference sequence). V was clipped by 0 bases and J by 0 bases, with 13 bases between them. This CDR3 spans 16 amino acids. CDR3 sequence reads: CAWSVLVRRSTDTQYF. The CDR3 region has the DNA TGTGCCTGGAGTGTACTAGTGCGGCGGAGCACAGATACGCAGTATTTT.

This chain's CDR3 is CASSSGVGTNEKLFF. The CDR3 DNA is TGTGCCAGCAGCTCCGGAGTTGGAACTAATGAAAAACTGTTTTTT. This chain links TRBV6-2 or TRBV6-3 with TRBJ1-4, with D hard to call. Trimming shortened V by 6 bases and J by 1 base, and 12 bases separated the two germline ends. Germline V CDR1 and CDR2: MNHEY, SVGEGT. The CDR3 is made up of 15 amino acids.

CDR3 DNA: TGCAGCGTTGAACGGGTGTTGAACACTGAAGCTTTCTTT. It translates to CSVERVLNTEAFF. This chain links TRBV29-1 with TRBJ1-1; no reliable D call. There are 13 residues in the CDR3. Germline CDR1 and CDR2: SQVTM and ANQGSEA. Deletions cut 2 bases from V and 0 bases from J, with 7 bases between.

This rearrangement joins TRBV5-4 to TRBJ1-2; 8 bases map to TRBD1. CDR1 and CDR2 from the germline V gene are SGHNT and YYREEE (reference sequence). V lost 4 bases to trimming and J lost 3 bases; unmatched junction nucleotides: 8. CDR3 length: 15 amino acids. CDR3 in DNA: TGTGCCAGCAGCAGGATGGACAGGGCGGACTATGGCTACACCTTC. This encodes CASSRMDRADYGYTF.

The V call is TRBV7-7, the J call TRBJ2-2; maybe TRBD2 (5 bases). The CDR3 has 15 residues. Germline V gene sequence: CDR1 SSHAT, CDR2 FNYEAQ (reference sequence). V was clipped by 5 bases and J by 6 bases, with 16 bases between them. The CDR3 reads CASSPLGVGSGELFF. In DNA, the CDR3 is TGTGCCAGCAGCCCGCTCGGGGTTGGATCCGGGGAGCTGTTTTTT.

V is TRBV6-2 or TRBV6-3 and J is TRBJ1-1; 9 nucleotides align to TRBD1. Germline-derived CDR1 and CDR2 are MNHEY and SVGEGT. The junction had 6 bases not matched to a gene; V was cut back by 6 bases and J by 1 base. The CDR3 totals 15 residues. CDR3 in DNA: TGTGCCAGCAGCACAGGGGGCGCGGGGAACACTGAAGCTTTCTTT. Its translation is CASSTGGAGNTEAFF.

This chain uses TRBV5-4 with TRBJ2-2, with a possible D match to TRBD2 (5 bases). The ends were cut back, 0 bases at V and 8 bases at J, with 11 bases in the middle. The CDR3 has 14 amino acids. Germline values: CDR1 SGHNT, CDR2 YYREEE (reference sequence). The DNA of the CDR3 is TGTGCCAGCAGCTTGGATGGGGAGTTGGGGGAGCTGTTTTTT. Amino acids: CASSLDGELGELFF.

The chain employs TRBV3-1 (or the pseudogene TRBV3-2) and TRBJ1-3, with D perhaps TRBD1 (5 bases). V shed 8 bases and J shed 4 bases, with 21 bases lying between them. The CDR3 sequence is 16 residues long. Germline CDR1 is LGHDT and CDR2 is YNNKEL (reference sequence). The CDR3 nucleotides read TGTGCCAGCGGCAAATCGATAGGGGCTTCGGGAAACACCATATATTTT. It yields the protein CASGKSIGASGNTIYF.

CDR3 sequence: CASSLDRDWTEAFF. CDR3 DNA: TGTGCCAGCAGTCTGGACAGGGATTGGACTGAAGCTTTCTTT. This chain joins TRBV6-5 and TRBJ1-1; 8 bases are shared with TRBD1. The V gene end was trimmed by 5 bases and the J gene end by 5 bases; junction bases not matched to a gene: 7. Germline V lookup: CDR1 MNHEY, CDR2 SVGAGI. The CDR3 totals 14 residues.

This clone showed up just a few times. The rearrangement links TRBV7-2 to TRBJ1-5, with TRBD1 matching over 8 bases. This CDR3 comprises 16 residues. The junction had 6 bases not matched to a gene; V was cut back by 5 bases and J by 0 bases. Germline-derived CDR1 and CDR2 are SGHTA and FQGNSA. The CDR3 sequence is CASSGGDRRSNQPQHF. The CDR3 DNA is TGTGCCAGCAGCGGAGGGGACAGGCGTAGCAATCAGCCCCAGCATTTT.

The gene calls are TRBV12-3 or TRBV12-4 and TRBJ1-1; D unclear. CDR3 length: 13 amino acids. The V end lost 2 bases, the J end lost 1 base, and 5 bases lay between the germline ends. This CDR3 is CASSLRQNTEAFF. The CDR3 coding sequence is TGTGCCAGCAGTTTACGACAGAACACTGAAGCTTTCTTT.

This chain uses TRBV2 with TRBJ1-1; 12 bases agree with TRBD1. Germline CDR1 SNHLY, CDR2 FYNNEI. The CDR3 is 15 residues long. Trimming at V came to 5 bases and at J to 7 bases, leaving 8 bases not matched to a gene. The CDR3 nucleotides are TGTGCCAGCAGTAGCCGGGACAGGGGGCTATTTGAAGCTTTCTTT. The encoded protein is CASSSRDRGLFEAFF.

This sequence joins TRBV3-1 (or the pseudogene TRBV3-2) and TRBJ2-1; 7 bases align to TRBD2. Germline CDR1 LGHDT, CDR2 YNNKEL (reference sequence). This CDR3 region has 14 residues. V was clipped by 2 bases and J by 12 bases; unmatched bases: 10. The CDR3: CASSQKGEGGRQFF. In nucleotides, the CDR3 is TGTGCCAGCAGCCAAAAAGGGGAGGGAGGGAGGCAGTTCTTC.

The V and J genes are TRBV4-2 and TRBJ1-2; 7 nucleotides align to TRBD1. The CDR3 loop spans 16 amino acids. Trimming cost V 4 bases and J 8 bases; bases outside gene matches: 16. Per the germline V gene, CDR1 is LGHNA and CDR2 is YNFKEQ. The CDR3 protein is CASSRDLPRQGPGYTF. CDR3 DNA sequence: TGTGCCAGCAGCCGCGATCTACCTAGACAGGGACCGGGCTACACCTTC.

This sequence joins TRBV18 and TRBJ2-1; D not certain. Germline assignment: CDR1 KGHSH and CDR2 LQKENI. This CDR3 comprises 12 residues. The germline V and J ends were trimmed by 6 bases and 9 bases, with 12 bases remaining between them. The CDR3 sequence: CASSLEVGEQFF. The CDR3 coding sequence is TGTGCCAGCTCCCTAGAAGTCGGTGAGCAGTTCTTC.

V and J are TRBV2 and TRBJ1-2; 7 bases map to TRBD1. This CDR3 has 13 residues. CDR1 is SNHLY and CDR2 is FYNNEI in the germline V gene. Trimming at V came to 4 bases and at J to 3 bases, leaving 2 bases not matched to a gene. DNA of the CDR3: TGTGCCAGCAGTGGACAGGGAGACTATGGCTACACCTTC. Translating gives CASSGQGDYGYTF.